These 32 T cell receptor beta chains originate from one sample sequenced in a study of beta chain features in type 1 diabetes. Reverse transcription of all isolated RNA meant that expressed TCRB transcripts were sequenced. Only in-frame clones appear in the TCRdb table, and some are missing; sequencing was by immunoSEQ multiplex PCR. The sample holds about half a million clones, more than 9.5% seen once. The sample comprised naive CD4+ T cells from blood. The receptors stem from a woman younger than 30 in good health.

The V and J genes are TRBV7-9 and TRBJ2-1; 12 bases map to TRBD2. CDR1 SEHNR and CDR2 FQNEAQ come from the germline V gene (reference sequence). The CDR3 totals 14 residues. V gave up 7 bases and J gave up 6 bases; unmatched junction bases: 4. CDR3 protein: CASTGLAGFNEQFF. CDR3 coding DNA: TGTGCCAGCACCGGACTAGCGGGATTCAATGAGCAGTTCTTC.

The chain is built from TRBV9 and TRBJ1-1, with D unclear. This CDR3 has 14 residues. Germline V CDR1 and CDR2: SGDLS, YYNGEE. V lost 0 bases, J lost 1 base, and 7 bases lay in between. The CDR3, as DNA: TGTGCCAGCAGCGTAGAAAGTTCGAACACTGAAGCTTTCTTT. Its protein product is CASSVESSNTEAFF.

This clone was picked up a small number of times. As DNA, the CDR3 is TGTGCCATCAGGACACCGGAGGGATCTGGGGCCAACGTCCTGACTTTC. Translating gives CAIRTPEGSGANVLTF. This chain uses TRBV10-3 with TRBJ2-6, with D possibly matching TRBD2 (6 bases). Germline V gene data show CDR1 as ENHRY and CDR2 as SYGVKD. V was clipped by 6 bases and J by 1 base, with 13 bases between them. The CDR3 totals 16 residues.

This clone was counted between two and nine times. The chain couples TRBV7-2 to TRBJ2-1; 12 bases are shared with TRBD2. Germline V gives CDR1 SGHTA, CDR2 FQGNSA. The CDR3 has 15 residues. Losses at the gene ends were 4 bases for V and 8 bases for J; bases not matched to a gene: 6. CDR3 nucleotides: TGTGCCAGCAGCTCAGGACTAGCGGGGAGGTATGAGCAGTTCTTC. Its translation: CASSSGLAGRYEQFF. Complete variable domain (other parts from reference TRBV7-2 and TRBJ2-1): GAGVSQSPSNKVTEKGKDVELRCDPISGHTALYWYRQSLGQGLEFLIYFQGNSAPDKSGLPSDRFSAERTGGSVSTLTIQRTQQEDSAVYLCASSSGLAGRYEQFFGPGTRLTVL.

This clone has only a few counts. The V and J genes are TRBV7-9 and TRBJ2-5, with a tentative D call TRBD2 (6 bases). V shed 3 bases and J shed 5 bases, with 10 bases lying between them. The CDR3 runs to 13 residues. CDR1 is SEHNR, CDR2 FQNEAQ, per germline (reference sequence). For the CDR3, the DNA is TGTGCCAGCAGCTTCAGGGAGGAGGAGACCCAGTACTTC. Translated, it gives CASSFREEETQYF.

The table lists this clone with a few counts. The rearrangement joins TRBV19 to TRBJ2-1; TRBD2 agrees at 13 bases. The trim removed 4 bases at V and 5 bases at J, leaving 8 bases unmatched. Germline assignment: CDR1 LNHDA and CDR2 SQIVND (reference sequence). This CDR3 has 17 residues. CDR3 sequence reads: CASSTRTSGRKDNEQFF. The CDR3 DNA follows: TGTGCCAGTAGTACTAGGACTAGCGGGAGAAAGGACAATGAGCAGTTCTTC. Based on the CDR3 plus reference TRBV19 and TRBJ2-1, the full variable domain is DGGITQSPKYLFRKEGQNVTLSCEQNLNHDAMYWYRQDPGQGLRLIYYSQIVNDFQKGDIAEGYSVSREKKESFPLTVTSAQKNPTAFYLCASSTRTSGRKDNEQFFGPGTRLTVL.

The chain uses TRBV7-2 and TRBJ2-1, with 7 bases that match TRBD2. Trimming removed 5 bases from V and 0 bases from J; junction bases left unmatched: 4. Germline loops: CDR1 SGHTA, CDR2 FQGNSA. This CDR3 contains 15 residues. The CDR3 DNA sequence: TGTGCCAGCAGCCCAGCGGGGAACTCCTACAATGAGCAGTTCTTC. Its protein is CASSPAGNSYNEQFF.

This clone has just a few counts. The rearrangement joins TRBV10-3 to TRBJ2-1; D may be TRBD2 (6 bases). V dropped 8 bases and J dropped 7 bases, with 15 bases sitting between them. The CDR3 sequence is 13 residues long. Germline CDR1 is ENHRY and CDR2 is SYGVKD. CDR3 nucleotide sequence: TGTGCCATCCAGGGACTCGATGGTAATGAGCAGTTCTTC. This codes for CAIQGLDGNEQFF.

The chain links TRBV7-9 to TRBJ2-2; D is tentatively TRBD1 or TRBD2 (5 bases each). CDR3 size: 14 residues. Trimming took off 4 bases at V and 5 bases at J, with 11 bases between the two ends. Germline-derived CDR1 and CDR2 are SEHNR and FQNEAQ (reference sequence). CDR3 loop: CASSWDLLTGELFF. The CDR3 DNA sequence: TGTGCCAGCAGCTGGGACCTCCTGACCGGGGAGCTGTTTTTT.

J is TRBJ1-5 and V is TRBV4-3; D uncertain. V was trimmed by 0 bases and J by 6 bases, leaving 9 bases between them. This CDR3 spans 14 amino acids. Per the germline V gene, CDR1 is LGHNA and CDR2 is YSLEER. Here the CDR3 DNA reads TGCGCCAGCAGCCAAGATAGGGTTGGTCAGCCCCAGCATTTT. This encodes CASSQDRVGQPQHF.

This clone was counted a few times. This chain connects TRBV7-2 to TRBJ2-1, with TRBD2 matching 8 bases. Germline assignment: CDR1 SGHTA and CDR2 FQGNSA. Unmatched junction bases numbered 6, after V lost 0 bases and J lost 8 bases. The length of the CDR3 is 15 residues. Here the CDR3 reads CASSLAGRAADEQFF. DNA of the CDR3: TGTGCCAGCAGCTTAGCCGGGAGGGCCGCGGATGAGCAGTTCTTC.

This clone was picked up a small number of times. The chain combines TRBV7-8 with TRBJ2-5; D is ambiguous. There are 14 residues in the CDR3. CDR1 is SGHVS, CDR2 FQNEAQ, per germline. The ends were cut back, 5 bases at V and 2 bases at J, with 12 bases in the middle. CDR3 nucleotide sequence: TGTGCCAGCAGCCAAGGGATCCCGCAAGAGACCCAGTACTTC. This gives the protein CASSQGIPQETQYF.

This clone was seen a few times. The chain couples TRBV7-9 to TRBJ1-1, with 7 bases lining up with TRBD1. V lost 7 bases to trimming and J lost 1 base; unmatched junction nucleotides: 6. The CDR3 is 14 residues long. Per the germline V gene, CDR1 is SEHNR and CDR2 is FQNEAQ (reference sequence). This CDR3 reads CASIPGQKNTEAFF. The CDR3 DNA reads as TGTGCCAGCATCCCGGGACAGAAGAACACTGAAGCTTTCTTT.

The genes are TRBV7-2 and TRBJ2-3, with D uncertain. The CDR3 length is 12 residues. CDR1 and CDR2 (germline): SGHTA, FQGNSA. Deletions cut 5 bases from V and 2 bases from J, with 5 bases between. The CDR3: CASSITTDTQYF. The CDR3 DNA is TGTGCCAGCAGCATAACCACAGATACGCAGTATTTT.

This clone was seen only a few times. The chain uses TRBV23-1 and TRBJ2-6, with unresolved D. TRBV23-1 is marked as an open reading frame, function uncertain. The CDR3 sequence is 17 residues long. Trimming shortened V by 8 bases and J by 1 base, and 18 bases separated the two germline ends. The CDR3 here is CASVPRQTVSGANVLTF. The CDR3 DNA reads as TGCGCCAGCGTACCGCGTCAGACCGTTTCTGGGGCCAACGTCCTGACTTTC.

The CDR3 sequence is CAWSVRQSSTF. The CDR3 DNA reads as TGTGCCTGGAGTGTACGACAGTCCAGCACCTTC. V and J are TRBV30 and TRBJ1-2, with a possible D match to TRBD1 (5 bases). Germline lookup yields CDR1 GTSNPN and CDR2 SVGIG (reference sequence). V dropped 0 bases and J dropped 13 bases, with 12 bases sitting between them. CDR3 length equals 11 residues.

This clone was counted a few times. Other DNA sequences within the sample encode an identical CDR3. The rearrangement uses TRBV14 and TRBJ2-3; D gene uncertain. V was shortened by 4 bases and J by 3 bases, with 2 bases between the two germline ends. Looked up from germline, CDR1 is SGHDN and CDR2 is FVKESK. The CDR3 totals 11 residues. This CDR3 is CASSRTDTQYF. CDR3 nucleotides: TGTGCCAGCAGCCGAACAGATACGCAGTATTTT.

This clone was seen more than once but under ten times. This CDR3 is CASSVDGTPRRGGELFF. In nucleotides, the CDR3 is TGTGCCAGCAGCGTAGATGGGACTCCAAGGCGAGGCGGGGAGCTGTTTTTT. The rearrangement links TRBV9 to TRBJ2-2, with a tentative D call TRBD2 (6 bases). The CDR3 totals 17 residues. Trimming pared 0 bases from V and 7 bases from J, leaving 19 bases between. Germline CDR1 SGDLS, CDR2 YYNGEE.

This rearrangement joins TRBV7-9 to TRBJ2-5; 9 nucleotides agree with TRBD1. Germline assignment: CDR1 SEHNR and CDR2 FQNEAQ (reference sequence). J gave up 1 base and V 5 bases, and 8 bases lay outside the gene matches. The CDR3 covers 16 residues. In DNA, the CDR3 is TGTGCCAGCAGCAAAGCCCCGGGACAGGGCCAAGAGACCCAGTACTTC. This gives the protein CASSKAPGQGQETQYF.

V is TRBV5-1 and J is TRBJ2-7, with 8 bases lining up with TRBD1. From germline, CDR1 is SGHRS and CDR2 YFSETQ. This CDR3 is 13 amino acids long. V was clipped by 4 bases and J by 6 bases; unmatched bases: 6. The CDR3 DNA reads TGCGCCAGCAGCCTTGGACAGGGCGCCGAGCAGTACGTC. Its translation: CASSLGQGAEQYV.

This clone came up a few times. The chain links TRBV18 to TRBJ2-7; D gene uncertain. There are 13 residues in the CDR3. V lost 4 bases and J lost 6, with 13 bases in between. The germline CDR1 and CDR2 sequences are KGHSH and LQKENI. The CDR3 is CASSLSDWGEQYV. DNA for the CDR3: TGTGCCAGCTCACTTTCCGACTGGGGCGAGCAGTACGTC.

With respect to this clone: Other nucleotide sequences in the sample specify the same CDR3. V is TRBV4-2 and J is TRBJ1-2; no reliable D call. The V gene's germline CDR1 is LGHNA and CDR2 YNFKEQ. V dropped 0 bases and J dropped 4 bases, with 3 bases sitting between them. This CDR3 is 12 amino acids long. The CDR3 nucleotides are TGTGCCAGCAGCCAAGAGGGCTATGGCTACACCTTC. Its protein product is CASSQEGYGYTF.

This chain links TRBV5-6 with TRBJ2-3; 7 bases align to TRBD1. The length of the CDR3 is 16 residues. Germline values: CDR1 SGHDT, CDR2 YYEEEE. Germline trimming cut 5 bases from V and 2 bases from J; bases unmatched to any gene: 11. CDR3 coding DNA: TGTGCCAGCAGGAATTCGGACAGGTCCCTCACAGATACGCAGTATTTT. This translates into CASRNSDRSLTDTQYF.

This sequence joins TRBV5-4 and TRBJ1-2; 10 bases are shared with TRBD1. From germline, CDR1 is SGHNT and CDR2 YYREEE (reference sequence). This CDR3 spans 15 amino acids. With V trimmed by 1 base and J by 5 bases, 5 bases remained unmatched. This chain's CDR3 is CASSLTGQGVYGYTF. DNA of the CDR3: TGTGCCAGCAGCTTGACCGGACAGGGGGTATATGGCTACACCTTC.

This sequence joins TRBV13 and TRBJ2-3; D call uncertain. Germline loops: CDR1 PRHDT, CDR2 FYEKMQ (reference sequence). CDR3 length: 16 residues. The V end was cut by 8 bases, the J end by 1 base, with 19 bases between. The DNA of the CDR3 is TGTGCCAGCCTCCACCGCCGGGCCCTACGCACAGATACGCAGTATTTT. This gives the protein CASLHRRALRTDTQYF. The full variable domain, rest sourced from reference TRBV13 and TRBJ2-3, is AAGVIQSPRHLIKEKRETATLKCYPIPRHDTVYWYQQGPGQDPQFLISFYEKMQSDKGSIPDRFSAQQFSDYHSELNMSSLELGDSALYFCASLHRRALRTDTQYFGPGTRLTVL.

This clone was seen only a few times. Here the CDR3 DNA reads TGTGCCAGCAGCTTAGGGCTAGCGAGTGTAGATACGCAGTATTTT. The encoded protein is CASSLGLASVDTQYF. This chain connects TRBV7-8 to TRBJ2-3; D possibly corresponds to TRBD2 (6 bases). Trimming left V 1 base short and J 5 bases short, with 13 bases between. Germline CDR1 SGHVS, CDR2 FQNEAQ. The CDR3 sequence is 15 residues long. Supplemented by reference TRBV7-8 and TRBJ2-3, the full variable domain reads GAGVSQSPRYKVAKRGQDVALRCDPISGHVSLFWYQQALGQGPEFLTYFQNEAQLDKSGLPSDRFFAERPEGSVSTLKIQRTQQEDSAVYLCASSLGLASVDTQYFGPGTRLTVL.

The chain is built from TRBV2 and TRBJ1-2; 9 bases match TRBD1. Trimming took 10 bases from V and 7 from J; bases not matched to a gene: 7. In germline, CDR1 is SNHLY, CDR2 FYNNEI. The CDR3 sequence is 12 residues long. Written as DNA, the CDR3 is TGTGCCACCCGGACAGGGGAGAGTGGCTACACCTTC. It yields the protein CATRTGESGYTF.

This clone has a handful of counts. V usage is TRBV27 and J usage is TRBJ1-3; no clear D gene. Germline CDR1 reads MNHEY; CDR2 reads SMNVEV (reference sequence). V shed 1 base and J shed 8 bases, with 6 bases lying between them. The CDR3 length is 12 residues. Here the CDR3 DNA reads TGTGCCAGCAGTTTATTGGCTGACACCATATATTTT. It yields the protein CASSLLADTIYF.

This clone was counted a few times. The V call is TRBV25-1, the J call TRBJ2-7; D not resolved. Trimming left V 1 base short and J 6 bases short, with 16 bases between. Germline CDR1 is MGHDK and CDR2 is SYGVNS. CDR3 length: 15 amino acids. CDR3: CASSEWVEGWSEQYF. CDR3 DNA: TGTGCCAGCAGTGAATGGGTTGAAGGGTGGAGCGAGCAGTACTTC.

The chain has TRBV7-2 and TRBJ1-1; D might be TRBD1 (5 bases). The CDR3 extends over 14 amino acids. Trimming took off 5 bases at V and 2 bases at J, with 12 bases between the two ends. The V gene's germline CDR1 is SGHTA and CDR2 FQGNSA. CDR3 amino acids: CASSAMGVNTEAFF. The CDR3 region has the DNA TGTGCCAGCAGCGCAATGGGGGTTAACACTGAAGCTTTCTTT.

A few counts support this clone. J is TRBJ2-1 and V is TRBV7-2; 7 nucleotides agree with TRBD2. CDR1 SGHTA and CDR2 FQGNSA come from the germline V gene. V gave up 4 bases and J gave up 4 bases; unmatched junction bases: 10. The CDR3 extends over 16 amino acids. The CDR3 sequence: CASSYYRDYYYNEQFF. The DNA of the CDR3 is TGTGCCAGCAGCTATTACCGGGACTACTATTACAATGAGCAGTTCTTC.

This clone was seen only a few times. This sequence joins TRBV2 and TRBJ2-1, with 8 positions matching TRBD1. V dropped 2 bases and J dropped 6; count of bases not matched to a gene: 9. Germline-derived CDR1 and CDR2 are SNHLY and FYNNEI. This CDR3 is 16 amino acids long. The CDR3 spells CASSEIIGTGANEQFF. For the CDR3, the DNA is TGTGCCAGCAGTGAAATTATCGGGACAGGTGCCAATGAGCAGTTCTTC.